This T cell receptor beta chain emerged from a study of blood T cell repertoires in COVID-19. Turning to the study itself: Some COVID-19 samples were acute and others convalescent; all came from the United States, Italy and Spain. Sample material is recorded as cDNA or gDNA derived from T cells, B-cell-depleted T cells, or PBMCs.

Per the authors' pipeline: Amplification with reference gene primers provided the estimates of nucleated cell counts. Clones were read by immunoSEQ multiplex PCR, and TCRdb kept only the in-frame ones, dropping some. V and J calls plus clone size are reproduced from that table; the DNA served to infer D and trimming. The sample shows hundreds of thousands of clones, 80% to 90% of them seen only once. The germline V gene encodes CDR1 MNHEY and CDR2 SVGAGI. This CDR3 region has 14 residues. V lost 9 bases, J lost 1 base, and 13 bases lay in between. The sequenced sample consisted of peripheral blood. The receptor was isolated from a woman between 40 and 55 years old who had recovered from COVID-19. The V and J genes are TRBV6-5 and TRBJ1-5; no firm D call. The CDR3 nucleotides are TGTGCCAGTCGAGCTCCCGGGAGCAATCAGCCCCAGCATTTT. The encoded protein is CASRAPGSNQPQHF.